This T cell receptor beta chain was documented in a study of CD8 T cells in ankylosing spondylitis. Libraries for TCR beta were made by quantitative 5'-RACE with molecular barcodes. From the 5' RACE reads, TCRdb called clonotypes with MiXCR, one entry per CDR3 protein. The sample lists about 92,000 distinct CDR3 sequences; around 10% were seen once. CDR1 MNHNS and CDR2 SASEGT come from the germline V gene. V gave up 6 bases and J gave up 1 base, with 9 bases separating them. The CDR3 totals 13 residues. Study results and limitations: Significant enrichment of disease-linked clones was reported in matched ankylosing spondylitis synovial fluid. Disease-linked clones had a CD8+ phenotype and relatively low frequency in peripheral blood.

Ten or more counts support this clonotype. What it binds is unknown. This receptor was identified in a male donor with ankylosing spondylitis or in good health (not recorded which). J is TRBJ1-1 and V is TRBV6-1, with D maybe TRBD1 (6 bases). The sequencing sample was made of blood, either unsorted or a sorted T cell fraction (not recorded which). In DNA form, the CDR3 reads TGTGCCAGCAGGTCGACAGGGAACACTGAAGCTTTCTTT. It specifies CASRSTGNTEAFF.